This T cell receptor (beta chain) was captured in a study of T-cell memory formation after mild COVID-19. Across the whole study: TCR clusters were largely donor specific. Study-wide results and limits: Later expanders leaned toward CD4+, whereas clones contracting from day 15 to 85 were balanced CD4/CD8. Of the contracting clones, CD4+ ones lay mainly in CM and EM, and CD8+ ones in EMRA.

CDR1 is LNHNV, CDR2 YYDKDF, per germline (reference sequence). The length of the CDR3 is 11 residues. V dropped 0 bases and J dropped 5 bases, with 1 base sitting between them. One entry per CDR3 protein results from TCRdb running MiXCR on the 5' RACE reads. The profile shows roughly 350,000 distinct CDR3 sequences, approximately 27% of them singletons. Comments on this clonotype: Its antigen is not known.

The sample taken for sequencing was PBMCs or a T cell subset sorted from them (not recorded which). The rearrangement joins TRBV15 to TRBJ2-5; no clear D gene. This TCR derives from an adult woman who had mild COVID-19 (a few samples of this study predate the infection). Cell type and time point are not known. The CDR3 sequence: CATSREETQYF. For the CDR3, the DNA is TGTGCCACCAGCAGAGAGGAGACCCAGTACTTC. Complete variable domain (other parts from reference TRBV15 and TRBJ2-5): DAMVIQNPRYQVTQFGKPVTLSCSQTLNHNVMYWYQQKSSQAPKLLFHYYDKDFNNEADTPDNFQSRRPNTSFCFLDIRSPGLGDTAMYLCATSREETQYFGPGTRLLVL.